One sample yielded the 27 T cell receptor beta chains listed below, sequenced in a study of blood T cell repertoires in COVID-19. The protocol was immunoSEQ multiplex PCR, while the TCRdb copy is restricted to in-frame clones and leaves out a portion. The sample shows 250,000 or so clones, 80% to 90% of them seen only once. The material sequenced was peripheral blood. The receptors here all came from a woman aged 40 to 55 who had recovered from COVID-19.

The chain combines TRBV6-2 or TRBV6-3 with TRBJ1-2; 7 bases are a match to TRBD1. J gave up 8 bases and V 4 bases, and 7 bases lay outside the gene matches. The V gene's germline CDR1 is MNHEY and CDR2 SVGEGT. The CDR3 covers 13 residues. In DNA, the CDR3 is TGTGCCAGCAGTTTCGTCGACAGGGTCGGCTACACCTTC. Translating gives CASSFVDRVGYTF.

This chain links TRBV4-3 with TRBJ2-1; D perhaps matches TRBD1 (5 bases). This CDR3 spans 17 amino acids. Trimming removed 0 bases at V and 1 base at J, with 13 bases between. Germline V CDR1 and CDR2: LGHNA, YSLEER. The CDR3 sequence: CASSQDSGYDSYNEQFF. The CDR3 bases are TGCGCCAGCAGCCAAGACTCAGGGTACGATTCCTACAATGAGCAGTTCTTC.

The V gene is TRBV6-5, the J gene TRBJ1-2, with 8 bases that match TRBD1. The CDR3 loop spans 14 amino acids. Trimming cost V 8 bases and J 7 bases; bases outside gene matches: 12. Germline CDR1 reads MNHEY; CDR2 reads SVGAGI. The CDR3 spells CASLAPGQVTGYTF. CDR3 sequence (DNA): TGTGCCAGCCTAGCACCGGGACAGGTTACTGGCTACACCTTC.

The rearrangement uses TRBV19 and TRBJ1-2; 8 bases are a match to TRBD1. The CDR3 is made up of 14 amino acids. In germline, CDR1 is LNHDA, CDR2 SQIVND (reference sequence). Trimming cost V 2 bases and J 4 bases; bases outside gene matches: 3. DNA for the CDR3: TGTGCCAGTAGTATACAGGGGGCTATCTATGGCTACACCTTC. This codes for CASSIQGAIYGYTF.

The chain combines TRBV5-1 with TRBJ1-1, with 8 nucleotides matching TRBD1. This CDR3 is 18 amino acids long. Germline V gene data show CDR1 as SGHRS and CDR2 as YFSETQ. Trimming took 0 bases from V and 0 from J; bases not matched to a gene: 10. The CDR3 region is CASSLDRTGHPLNTEAFF. The CDR3 bases are TGCGCCAGCAGCTTGGATAGGACAGGGCACCCTCTGAACACTGAAGCTTTCTTT.

V and J are TRBV5-5 and TRBJ1-3, with 7 bases aligning to TRBD1. The V gene's germline CDR1 is SGHKS and CDR2 YYEKEE (reference sequence). The CDR3 loop spans 15 amino acids. The J segment lost 8 bases and the V segment lost 3 bases, leaving 11 bases of the junction unmatched. In DNA, the CDR3 is TGTGCCAGCAGCTGGGGACAGACGCTTGGGGACACCATATATTTT. It translates to CASSWGQTLGDTIYF.

This sequence joins TRBV7-9 and TRBJ2-5; 7 bases are shared with TRBD2. CDR1 and CDR2 from the germline V gene are SEHNR and FQNEAQ (reference sequence). CDR3 length equals 13 residues. V trimming: 5 bases; J trimming: 5 bases; junction bases outside the gene matches: 5. CDR3 sequence (DNA): TGTGCCAGCAGCCACCAGGGAGGGGAGACCCAGTACTTC. Encoded protein: CASSHQGGETQYF.

The chain recombines TRBV10-3 with TRBJ2-7, with 11 bases fitting TRBD1. Germline values: CDR1 ENHRY, CDR2 SYGVKD. The CDR3 spans 15 residues. Unmatched junction bases numbered 6, after V lost 4 bases and J lost 4 bases. The CDR3: CAISAPGQGAYEQYF. The CDR3 bases are TGTGCCATCAGTGCCCCCGGACAGGGGGCTTACGAGCAGTACTTC.

The rearrangement links TRBV12-3 or TRBV12-4 to TRBJ2-3; possibly TRBD2 for D (5 bases). The CDR3 length is 13 residues. V was clipped by 4 bases and J by 2 bases, with 7 bases between them. The CDR3 DNA reads TGTGCCAGCAGTTCGGGGATCACAGATACGCAGTATTTT. It specifies CASSSGITDTQYF.

The chain links TRBV6-6 to TRBJ2-1, with TRBD2 matching over 10 bases. The J segment lost 3 bases and the V segment lost 6 bases, leaving 5 bases of the junction unmatched. The CDR3 has 15 residues. Germline CDR1 MNHNY, CDR2 SVGAGI (reference sequence). Here the CDR3 DNA reads TGTGCCAGCAGACTAAGCGGGGGGGTCTACAATGAGCAGTTCTTC. This codes for CASRLSGGVYNEQFF.

The chain carries TRBV29-1 and TRBJ2-3, with a possible D match to TRBD1 (5 bases). V was shortened by 4 bases and J by 1 base, with 12 bases between the two germline ends. Germline V CDR1 and CDR2: SQVTM, ANQGSEA. CDR3 size: 14 residues. For the CDR3, the DNA is TGCAGCGTTGGTTACTCAGGGCGCACAGATACGCAGTATTTT. It is translated as CSVGYSGRTDTQYF.

The V and J genes are TRBV20-1 and TRBJ2-3, with TRBD2 matching over 7 bases. V shed 3 bases and J 1 base; nucleotides not matched to a gene: 4. The CDR3 covers 14 residues. Germline V CDR1 and CDR2: DFQATT, SNEGSKA (reference sequence). As DNA, the CDR3 is TGCAGTGCTAGTTCCAGCGGGGGCACAGATACGCAGTATTTT. This codes for CSASSSGGTDTQYF.

The chain joins TRBV6-4 to TRBJ1-5, with 11 bases identical to TRBD1. V lost 5 bases to trimming and J lost 6 bases; unmatched junction nucleotides: 9. Germline V gene sequence: CDR1 MRHNA, CDR2 SNTAGT. The CDR3 extends over 16 amino acids. The CDR3 DNA reads as TGTGCCAGCAGTCAGTCCGGACAGGGGGCAGGTCAGCCCCAGCATTTT. Translated: CASSQSGQGAGQPQHF.

This clone was picked up a small number of times. The rearrangement uses TRBV2 and TRBJ2-7, with a weak D call TRBD2 (7 bases). Looked up from germline, CDR1 is SNHLY and CDR2 is FYNNEI. The CDR3 contains 15 residues. Between the trimmed V and J ends, which lost 6 bases and 7 bases, there was a span of 22 bases. CDR3 sequence: CASRANWGAGREQYF. CDR3 nucleotide sequence: TGTGCCAGCAGGGCCAACTGGGGGGCCGGGAGGGAGCAGTACTTC.

V usage is TRBV2 and J usage is TRBJ2-5; 15 bases line up with TRBD2. Germline loops: CDR1 SNHLY, CDR2 FYNNEI. This CDR3 is built from 16 residues. V lost 4 bases, J lost 5 bases, and 5 bases stayed unmatched. The CDR3, as DNA: TGTGCCAGCAGTGGGACTAGCGGGGGGGCCGGGGAGACCCAGTACTTC. As protein: CASSGTSGGAGETQYF.

This rearrangement joins TRBV5-1 to TRBJ2-7, with a tentative D call TRBD1 (5 bases). Trimming stripped 0 bases from V and 7 bases from J, with 11 bases between. The CDR3 length is 13 residues. Germline lookup yields CDR1 SGHRS and CDR2 YFSETQ. The CDR3 DNA is TGCGCCAGCAGCTTGGGGGGCCTCCTAGAGCAGTACTTC. It encodes CASSLGGLLEQYF.

A single count supports this clone. CDR3 residues: CASSLRRGGTGELFF. DNA of the CDR3: TGTGCCAGCAGCCTCAGGCGGGGTGGCACCGGGGAGCTGTTTTTT. The chain has TRBV7-8 and TRBJ2-2; tentative D call: TRBD2 (6 bases). The germline V gene has CDR1 SGHVS and CDR2 FQNEAQ. CDR3 length: 15 amino acids. Trimming left V 5 bases short and J 4 bases short, with 14 bases between.

The chain couples TRBV30 to TRBJ1-5; the match to TRBD1 covers 7 bases. The CDR3 length is 15 residues. Germline V lookup: CDR1 GTSNPN, CDR2 SVGIG (reference sequence). The junction had 12 bases not matched to a gene; V was cut back by 8 bases and J by 2 bases. CDR3 region: CAMGRGGMGNQPQHF. CDR3 bases: TGTGCCATGGGCCGAGGGGGCATGGGCAATCAGCCCCAGCATTTT.

Concerning this clone itself: The sample holds other DNA sequences that translate to the same CDR3. The chain is built from TRBV9 and TRBJ2-5; possible D gene TRBD2, 7 bases. V was shortened by 0 bases and J by 5 bases, with 14 bases between the two germline ends. Germline CDR1 reads SGDLS; CDR2 reads YYNGEE. The CDR3 sequence is 15 residues long. The CDR3 loop is CASSVGGGARETQYF. The CDR3 DNA follows: TGTGCCAGCAGCGTAGGAGGGGGGGCCCGGGAGACCCAGTACTTC.

The chain carries TRBV19 and TRBJ1-1; 7 nucleotides agree with TRBD1. There are 12 residues in the CDR3. The ends lost 5 bases at V and 8 bases at J; junction bases unmatched: 5. Per the germline V gene, CDR1 is LNHDA and CDR2 is SQIVND (reference sequence). CDR3 nucleotides: TGTGCCAGTAGTCCCAAGGACAGGGAAGCTTTCTTT. This translates into CASSPKDREAFF.

V usage is TRBV19 and J usage is TRBJ2-2; D is possibly TRBD1 (5 bases). CDR3 length equals 13 residues. V was clipped by 10 bases and J by 5 bases, with 14 bases between them. CDR1 is LNHDA, CDR2 SQIVND, per germline (reference sequence). The CDR3 region is CAIQPAGTGELFF. The CDR3 coding sequence is TGTGCCATTCAGCCCGCAGGGACCGGGGAGCTGTTTTTT.

The count of this clone is one. J is TRBJ2-7 and V is TRBV5-1; D perhaps matches TRBD2 (6 bases). Germline V gives CDR1 SGHRS, CDR2 YFSETQ. Trimming pared 4 bases from V and 7 bases from J, leaving 6 bases between. The CDR3 sequence is 10 residues long. The CDR3 region has the DNA TGCGCCAGCAGCGGGGGGGAGCAGTACTTC. It translates to CASSGGEQYF.

V is TRBV10-3 and J is TRBJ2-3; D is ambiguous. Trimming cost V 2 bases and J 2 bases, with 11 bases left between them. The CDR3 covers 15 residues. CDR1 and CDR2 (germline): ENHRY, SYGVKD. The CDR3 DNA reads TGTGCCATCAGTGAGCCGGCAGGAACCACAGATACGCAGTATTTT. Translated: CAISEPAGTTDTQYF.

The chain is built from TRBV5-6 and TRBJ1-5; TRBD1 might be the D (6 bases). V dropped 4 bases and J dropped 5 bases, with 10 bases sitting between them. Looked up from germline, CDR1 is SGHDT and CDR2 is YYEEEE. The CDR3 length is 13 residues. The CDR3 bases are TGTGCCAGCAGCCGGGGGGCCCATCAGCCCCAGCATTTT. Translating it yields CASSRGAHQPQHF.

V gene TRBV5-1 combines with J gene TRBJ2-5, with TRBD1 identical over 8 bases. V was clipped by 4 bases and J by 1 base; unmatched bases: 9. CDR1 is SGHRS, CDR2 YFSETQ, per germline. The CDR3 is 16 residues long. In nucleotides, the CDR3 is TGCGCCAGCAGCAGGGGACAGGCGGAACTCCAAGAGACCCAGTACTTC. This translates into CASSRGQAELQETQYF.

The chain links TRBV5-4 to TRBJ1-5; no reliable D call. Trimming shortened V by 4 bases and J by 1 base, and 9 bases separated the two germline ends. The CDR3 consists of 14 residues. Germline V gene lookup returns CDR1 SGHNT and CDR2 YYREEE (reference sequence). This CDR3 is CASSPDLSNQPQHF. In DNA, the CDR3 is TGTGCCAGCAGCCCCGACTTGAGCAATCAGCCCCAGCATTTT.

The chain joins TRBV5-4 to TRBJ2-1, with 12 bases that match TRBD2. The CDR3 covers 17 residues. Trimming took 4 bases from V and 5 from J; bases not matched to a gene: 10. CDR1 and CDR2 from the germline V gene are SGHNT and YYREEE (reference sequence). Here the CDR3 DNA reads TGTGCCAGCAGCCCTGGACTAGCGGGGCTAGGAAACAATGAGCAGTTCTTC. This translates into CASSPGLAGLGNNEQFF.